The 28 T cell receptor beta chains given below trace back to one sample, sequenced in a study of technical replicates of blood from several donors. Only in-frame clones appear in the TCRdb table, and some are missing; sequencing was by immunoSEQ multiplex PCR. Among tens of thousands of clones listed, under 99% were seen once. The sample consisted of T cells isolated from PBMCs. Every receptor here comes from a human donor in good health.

The CDR3 DNA is TGTGCCTACAAGGGCGGAGGGCAATACGAGCAGTACTTC. This sequence encodes CAYKGGGQYEQYF. V usage is TRBV30 and J usage is TRBJ2-7, with D possibly matching TRBD2 (6 bases). CDR1 is GTSNPN and CDR2 is SVGIG in the germline V gene (reference sequence). V lost 7 bases and J 4 bases, leaving 17 bases between the germline ends. This CDR3 has 13 amino acids.

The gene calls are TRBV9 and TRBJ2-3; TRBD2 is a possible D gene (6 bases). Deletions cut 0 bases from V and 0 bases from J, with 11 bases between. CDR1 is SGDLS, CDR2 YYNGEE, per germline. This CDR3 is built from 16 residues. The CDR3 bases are TGTGCCAGCAGCGTAGACGTCGGGGGTAGCACAGATACGCAGTATTTT. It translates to CASSVDVGGSTDTQYF.

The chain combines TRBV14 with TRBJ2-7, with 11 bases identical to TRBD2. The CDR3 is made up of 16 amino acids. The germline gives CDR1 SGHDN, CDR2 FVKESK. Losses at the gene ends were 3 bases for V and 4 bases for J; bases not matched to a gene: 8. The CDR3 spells CASSQKTSGIRYEQYF. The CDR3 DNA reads TGTGCCAGCAGCCAGAAGACTAGCGGGATTCGGTACGAGCAGTACTTC.

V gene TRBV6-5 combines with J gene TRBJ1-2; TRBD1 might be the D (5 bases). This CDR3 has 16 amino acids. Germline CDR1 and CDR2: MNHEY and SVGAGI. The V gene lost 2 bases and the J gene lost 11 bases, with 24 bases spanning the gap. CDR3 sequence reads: CASSYPWTFGKGPYTF. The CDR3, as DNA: TGTGCCAGCAGTTACCCTTGGACATTCGGAAAGGGTCCTTACACCTTC.

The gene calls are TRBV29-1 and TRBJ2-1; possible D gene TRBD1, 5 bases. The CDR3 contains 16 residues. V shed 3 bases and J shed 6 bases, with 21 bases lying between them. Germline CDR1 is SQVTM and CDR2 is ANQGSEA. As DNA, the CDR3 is TGCAGCGTTGACGACTTCCAGGACAAGAGCGTCAATGAGCAGTTCTTC. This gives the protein CSVDDFQDKSVNEQFF.

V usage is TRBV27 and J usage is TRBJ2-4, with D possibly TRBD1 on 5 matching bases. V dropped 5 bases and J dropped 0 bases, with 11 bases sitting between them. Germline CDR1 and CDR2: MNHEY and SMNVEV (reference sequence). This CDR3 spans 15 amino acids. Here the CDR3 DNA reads TGTGCCAGCAGTCAATCAGGGATAGCCAAAAACATTCAGTACTTC. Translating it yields CASSQSGIAKNIQYF.

CDR3 nucleotides: TGTGCCAGTAGTGAGCAAGGGGGAGAGAGATACGAGCAGTACTTC. Its translation is CASSEQGGERYEQYF. The gene calls are TRBV19 and TRBJ2-7; weak D call: TRBD1 (6 bases). The germline V gene encodes CDR1 LNHDA and CDR2 SQIVND (reference sequence). The CDR3 has 15 residues. Trimming took off 5 bases at V and 4 bases at J, with 18 bases between the two ends.

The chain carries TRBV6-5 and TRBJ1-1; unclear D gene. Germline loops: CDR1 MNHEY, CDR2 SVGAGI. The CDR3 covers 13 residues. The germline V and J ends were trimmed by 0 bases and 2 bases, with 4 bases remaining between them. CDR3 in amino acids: CASSYSRNTEAFF. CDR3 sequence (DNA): TGTGCCAGCAGTTACTCGAGAAACACTGAAGCTTTCTTT.

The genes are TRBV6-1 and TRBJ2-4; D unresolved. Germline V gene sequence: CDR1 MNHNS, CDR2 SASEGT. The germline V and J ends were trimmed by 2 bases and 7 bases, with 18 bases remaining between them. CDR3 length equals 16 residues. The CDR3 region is CASSELGAREVNIQYF. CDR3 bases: TGTGCCAGCAGTGAATTAGGAGCCCGCGAGGTTAACATTCAGTACTTC.

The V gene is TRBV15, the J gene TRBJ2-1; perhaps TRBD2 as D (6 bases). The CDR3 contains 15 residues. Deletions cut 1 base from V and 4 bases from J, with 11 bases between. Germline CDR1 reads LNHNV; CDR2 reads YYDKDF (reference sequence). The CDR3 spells CATSRAIGTYNEQFF. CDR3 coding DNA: TGTGCCACCAGCAGAGCCATTGGGACTTACAATGAGCAGTTCTTC.

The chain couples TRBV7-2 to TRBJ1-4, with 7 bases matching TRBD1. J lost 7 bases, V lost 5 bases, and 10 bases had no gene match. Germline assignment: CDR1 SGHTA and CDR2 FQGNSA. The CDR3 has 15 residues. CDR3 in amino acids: CASSRTTGTPEKLFF. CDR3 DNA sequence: TGTGCCAGCAGCCGAACGACAGGGACCCCTGAAAAACTGTTTTTT.

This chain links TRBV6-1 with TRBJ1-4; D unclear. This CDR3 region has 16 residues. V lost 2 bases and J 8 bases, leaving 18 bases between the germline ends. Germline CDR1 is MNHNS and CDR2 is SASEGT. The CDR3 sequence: CASSEPGEGRREKLFF. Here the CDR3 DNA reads TGTGCCAGCAGTGAACCGGGAGAAGGGAGAAGGGAAAAACTGTTTTTT.

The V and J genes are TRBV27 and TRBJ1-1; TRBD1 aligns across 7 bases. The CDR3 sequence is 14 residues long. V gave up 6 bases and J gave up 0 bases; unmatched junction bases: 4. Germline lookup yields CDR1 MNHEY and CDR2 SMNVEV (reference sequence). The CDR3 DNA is TGTGCCAGCAGCCTAGACAGGGTGAACACTGAAGCTTTCTTT. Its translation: CASSLDRVNTEAFF.

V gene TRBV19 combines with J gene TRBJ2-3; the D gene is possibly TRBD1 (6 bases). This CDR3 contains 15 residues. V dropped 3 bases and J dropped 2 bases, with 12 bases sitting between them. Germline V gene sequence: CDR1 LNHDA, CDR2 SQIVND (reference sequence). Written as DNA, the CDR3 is TGTGCCAGTAGTATGGGGGCAGGCGACACAGATACGCAGTATTTT. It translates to CASSMGAGDTDTQYF.

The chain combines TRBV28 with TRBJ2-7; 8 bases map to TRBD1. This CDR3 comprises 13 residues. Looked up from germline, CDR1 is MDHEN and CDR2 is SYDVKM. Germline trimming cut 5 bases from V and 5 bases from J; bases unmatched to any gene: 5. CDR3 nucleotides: TGTGCCAGCAGTCTGGACAGGGTCCACGAGCAGTACTTC. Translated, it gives CASSLDRVHEQYF.

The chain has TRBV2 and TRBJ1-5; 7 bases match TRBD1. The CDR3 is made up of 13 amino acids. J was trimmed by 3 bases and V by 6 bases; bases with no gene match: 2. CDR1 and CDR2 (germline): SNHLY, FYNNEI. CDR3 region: CASRGQDNQPQHF. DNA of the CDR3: TGTGCCAGCAGAGGACAGGACAATCAGCCCCAGCATTTT.

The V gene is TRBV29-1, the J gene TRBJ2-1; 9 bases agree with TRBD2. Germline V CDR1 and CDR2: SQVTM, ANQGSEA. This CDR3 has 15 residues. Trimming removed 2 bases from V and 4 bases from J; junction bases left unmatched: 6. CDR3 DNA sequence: TGCAGCGTTGAAAGGGGAGCGGGAGGTTACAATGAGCAGTTCTTC. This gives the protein CSVERGAGGYNEQFF.

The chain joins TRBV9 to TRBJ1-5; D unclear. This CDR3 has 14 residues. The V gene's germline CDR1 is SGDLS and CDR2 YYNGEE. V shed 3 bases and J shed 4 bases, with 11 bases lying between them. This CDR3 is CASSAGLGNQPQHF. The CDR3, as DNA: TGTGCCAGCAGCGCTGGACTTGGGAATCAGCCCCAGCATTTT.

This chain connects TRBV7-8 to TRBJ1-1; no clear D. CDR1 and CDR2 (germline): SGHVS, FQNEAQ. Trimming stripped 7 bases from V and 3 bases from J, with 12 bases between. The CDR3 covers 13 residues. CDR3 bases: TGTGCCAGCAACGCACTGTCGGACACTGAAGCTTTCTTT. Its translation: CASNALSDTEAFF. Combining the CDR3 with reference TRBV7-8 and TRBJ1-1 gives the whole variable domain GAGVSQSPRYKVAKRGQDVALRCDPISGHVSLFWYQQALGQGPEFLTYFQNEAQLDKSGLPSDRFFAERPEGSVSTLKIQRTQQEDSAVYLCASNALSDTEAFFGQGTRLTVV.

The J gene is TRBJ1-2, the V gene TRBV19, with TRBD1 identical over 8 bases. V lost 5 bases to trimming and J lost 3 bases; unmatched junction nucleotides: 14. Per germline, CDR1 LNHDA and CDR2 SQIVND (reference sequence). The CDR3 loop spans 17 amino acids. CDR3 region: CASSLHTPGGEDYGYTF. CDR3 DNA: TGTGCCAGTAGTCTCCACACCCCAGGGGGCGAAGACTATGGCTACACCTTC.

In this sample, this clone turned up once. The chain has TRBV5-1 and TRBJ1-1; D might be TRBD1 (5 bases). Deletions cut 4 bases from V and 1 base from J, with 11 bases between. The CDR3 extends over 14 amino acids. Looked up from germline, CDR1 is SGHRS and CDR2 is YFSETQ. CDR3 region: CASSAGTSNTEAFF. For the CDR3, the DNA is TGCGCCAGCAGCGCGGGGACTTCGAACACTGAAGCTTTCTTT.

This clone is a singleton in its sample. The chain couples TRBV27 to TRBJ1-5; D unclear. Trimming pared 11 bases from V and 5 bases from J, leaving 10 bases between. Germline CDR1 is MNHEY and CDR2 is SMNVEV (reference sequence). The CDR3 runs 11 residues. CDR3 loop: CACGHDQPQHF. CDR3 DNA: TGTGCCTGCGGGCACGATCAGCCCCAGCATTTT.

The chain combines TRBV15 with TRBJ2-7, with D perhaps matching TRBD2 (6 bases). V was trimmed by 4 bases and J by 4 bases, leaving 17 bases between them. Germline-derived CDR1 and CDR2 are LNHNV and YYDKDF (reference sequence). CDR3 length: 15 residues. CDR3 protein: CATSNRGAGGYEQYF. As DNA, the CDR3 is TGTGCCACCAGCAATCGCGGGGCCGGAGGGTACGAGCAGTACTTC.

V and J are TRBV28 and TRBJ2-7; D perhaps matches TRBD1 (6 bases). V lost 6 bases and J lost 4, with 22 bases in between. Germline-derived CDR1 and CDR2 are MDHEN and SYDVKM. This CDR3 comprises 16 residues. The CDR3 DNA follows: TGTGCCAGCAGCCGCAGAGGGGGACCAGGAGATTACGAGCAGTACTTC. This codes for CASSRRGGPGDYEQYF. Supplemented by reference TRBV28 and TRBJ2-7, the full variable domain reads DVKVTQSSRYLVKRTGEKVFLECVQDMDHENMFWYRQDPGLGLRLIYFSYDVKMKEKGDIPEGYSVSREKKERFSLILESASTNQTSMYLCASSRRGGPGDYEQYFGPGTRLTVT.

The CDR3 here is CASSSGTAFMNTEAFF. CDR3 DNA: TGTGCCAGCAGTTCCGGGACAGCTTTTATGAACACTGAAGCTTTCTTT. The V call is TRBV27, the J call TRBJ1-1; 7 positions agree with TRBD1. V was clipped by 4 bases and J by 0 bases; unmatched bases: 8. The CDR3 is 16 amino acids. Germline V gene sequence: CDR1 MNHEY, CDR2 SMNVEV (reference sequence).

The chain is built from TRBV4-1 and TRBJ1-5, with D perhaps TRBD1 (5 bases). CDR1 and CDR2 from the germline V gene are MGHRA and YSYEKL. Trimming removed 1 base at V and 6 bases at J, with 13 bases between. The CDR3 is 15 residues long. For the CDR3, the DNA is TGCGCCAGCAGCCAAGGACGGGGGAACGGTCAGCCCCAGCATTTT. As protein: CASSQGRGNGQPQHF.

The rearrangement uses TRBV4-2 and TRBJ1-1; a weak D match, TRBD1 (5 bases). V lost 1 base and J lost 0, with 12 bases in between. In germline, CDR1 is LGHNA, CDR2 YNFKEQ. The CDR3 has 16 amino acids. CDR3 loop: CASSQVTGTMNTEAFF. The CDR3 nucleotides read TGTGCCAGCAGCCAAGTCACAGGAACCATGAACACTGAAGCTTTCTTT.

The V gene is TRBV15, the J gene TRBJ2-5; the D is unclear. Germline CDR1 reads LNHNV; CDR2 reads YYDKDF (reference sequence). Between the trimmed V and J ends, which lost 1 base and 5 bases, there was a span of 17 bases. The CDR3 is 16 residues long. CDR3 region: CATSRVQQPRTETQYF. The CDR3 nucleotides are TGTGCCACCAGCAGAGTTCAACAGCCCCGTACGGAGACCCAGTACTTC.